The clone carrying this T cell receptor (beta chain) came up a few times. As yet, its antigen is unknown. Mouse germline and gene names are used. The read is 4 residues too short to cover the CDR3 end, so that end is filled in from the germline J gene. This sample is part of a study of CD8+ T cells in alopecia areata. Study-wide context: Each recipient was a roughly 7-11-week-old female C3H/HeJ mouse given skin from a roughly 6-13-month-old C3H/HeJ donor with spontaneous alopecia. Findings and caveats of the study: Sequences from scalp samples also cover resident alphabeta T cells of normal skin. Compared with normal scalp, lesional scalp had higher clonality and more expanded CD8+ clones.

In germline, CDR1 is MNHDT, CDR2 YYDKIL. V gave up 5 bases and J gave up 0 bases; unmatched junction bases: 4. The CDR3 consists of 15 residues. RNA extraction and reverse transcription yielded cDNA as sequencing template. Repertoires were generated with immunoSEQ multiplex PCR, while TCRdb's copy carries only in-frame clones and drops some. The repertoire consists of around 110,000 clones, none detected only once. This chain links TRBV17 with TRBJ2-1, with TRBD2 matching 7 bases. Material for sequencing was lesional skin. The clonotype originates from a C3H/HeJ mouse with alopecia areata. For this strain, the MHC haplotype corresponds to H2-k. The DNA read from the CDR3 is TGTGCTAGCAGTCCCGACTGGGCTAACTATGCT. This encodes CASSPDWANYA. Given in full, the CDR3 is CASSPDWANYAEQFF.